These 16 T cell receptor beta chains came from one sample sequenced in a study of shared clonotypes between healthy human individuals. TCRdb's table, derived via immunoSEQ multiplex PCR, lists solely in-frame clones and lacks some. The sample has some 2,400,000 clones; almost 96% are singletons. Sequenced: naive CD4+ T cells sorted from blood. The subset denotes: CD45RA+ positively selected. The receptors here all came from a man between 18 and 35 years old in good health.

CDR3 nucleotide sequence: TGTGCCAGCACACTAGAAGGGTTCTATGGCTACACCTTC. Amino acid sequence: CASTLEGFYGYTF. The V gene is TRBV7-9, the J gene TRBJ1-2; D call uncertain. Deletions cut 7 bases from V and 4 bases from J, with 13 bases between. CDR3 length: 13 amino acids. Looked up from germline, CDR1 is SEHNR and CDR2 is FQNEAQ (reference sequence).

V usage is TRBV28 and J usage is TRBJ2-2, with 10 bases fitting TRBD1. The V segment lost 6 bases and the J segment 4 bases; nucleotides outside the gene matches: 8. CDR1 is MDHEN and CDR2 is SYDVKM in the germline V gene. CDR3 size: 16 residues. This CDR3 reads CASSRPGTGVTGELFF. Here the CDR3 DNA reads TGTGCCAGCAGCCGCCCCGGGACAGGGGTCACCGGGGAGCTGTTTTTT.

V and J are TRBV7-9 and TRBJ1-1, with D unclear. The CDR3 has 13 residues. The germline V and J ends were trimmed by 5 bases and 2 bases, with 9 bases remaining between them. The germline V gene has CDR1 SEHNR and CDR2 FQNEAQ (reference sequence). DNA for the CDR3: TGTGCCAGCAGCCAACACCTTAACACTGAAGCTTTCTTT. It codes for CASSQHLNTEAFF.

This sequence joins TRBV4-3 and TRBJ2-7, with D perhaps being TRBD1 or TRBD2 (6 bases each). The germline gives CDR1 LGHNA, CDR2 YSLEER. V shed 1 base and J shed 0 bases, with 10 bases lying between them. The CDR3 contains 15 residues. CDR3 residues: CASSQVGGFSYEQYF. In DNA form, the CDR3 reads TGCGCCAGCAGCCAAGTGGGGGGCTTCTCCTACGAGCAGTACTTC.

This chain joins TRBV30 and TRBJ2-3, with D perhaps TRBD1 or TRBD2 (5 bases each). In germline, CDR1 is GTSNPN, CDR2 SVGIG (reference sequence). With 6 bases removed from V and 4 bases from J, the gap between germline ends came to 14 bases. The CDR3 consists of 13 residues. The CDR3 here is CACSRGSPDTQYF. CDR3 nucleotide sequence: TGTGCCTGTTCGAGGGGCTCCCCAGATACGCAGTATTTT.

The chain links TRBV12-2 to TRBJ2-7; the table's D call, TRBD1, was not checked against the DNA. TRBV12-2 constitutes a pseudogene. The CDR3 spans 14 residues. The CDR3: CASRLEDRDYEQYF. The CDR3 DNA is TGTGCAAGTCGCTTAGAAGACAGAGACTACGAGCAGTACTTC.

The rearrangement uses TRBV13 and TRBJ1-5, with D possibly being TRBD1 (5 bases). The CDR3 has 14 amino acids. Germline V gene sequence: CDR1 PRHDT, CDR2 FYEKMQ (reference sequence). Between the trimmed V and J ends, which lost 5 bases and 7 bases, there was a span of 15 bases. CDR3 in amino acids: CASSEGPRLQPQHF. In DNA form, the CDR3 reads TGTGCCAGCAGCGAGGGACCCCGATTACAGCCCCAGCATTTT.

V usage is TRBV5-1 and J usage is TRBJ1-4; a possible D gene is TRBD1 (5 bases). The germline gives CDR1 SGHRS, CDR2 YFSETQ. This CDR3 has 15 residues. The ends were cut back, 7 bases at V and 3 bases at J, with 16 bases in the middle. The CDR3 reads CASRASEGPNEKLFF. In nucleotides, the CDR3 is TGCGCCAGCCGGGCCTCTGAGGGGCCTAATGAAAAACTGTTTTTT.

CDR3 loop: CASSQDPGKYYGYTF. CDR3 nucleotides: TGCGCCAGCAGCCAAGATCCAGGGAAATATTATGGCTACACCTTC. V gene TRBV4-1 combines with J gene TRBJ1-2; D possibly corresponds to TRBD1 (5 bases). Trimming took 0 bases from V and 5 from J, leaving 13 bases between them. CDR1 and CDR2 (germline): MGHRA, YSYEKL. The CDR3 is 15 amino acids.

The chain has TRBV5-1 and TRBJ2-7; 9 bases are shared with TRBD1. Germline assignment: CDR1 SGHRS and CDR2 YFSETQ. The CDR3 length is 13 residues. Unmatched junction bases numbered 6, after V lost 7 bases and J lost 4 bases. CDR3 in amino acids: CASAGTGWYEQYF. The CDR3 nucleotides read TGCGCCAGCGCGGGGACAGGGTGGTACGAGCAGTACTTC.

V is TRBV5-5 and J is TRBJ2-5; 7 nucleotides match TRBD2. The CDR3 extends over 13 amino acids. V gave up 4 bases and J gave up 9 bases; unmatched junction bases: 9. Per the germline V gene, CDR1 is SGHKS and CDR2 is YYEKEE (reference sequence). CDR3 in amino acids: CASSEREKGSQYF. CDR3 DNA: TGTGCCAGCAGCGAGCGGGAAAAGGGGTCCCAGTACTTC. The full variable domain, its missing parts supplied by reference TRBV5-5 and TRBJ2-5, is DAGVTQSPTHLIKTRGQQVTLRCSPISGHKSVSWYQQVLGQGPQFIFQYYEKEERGRGNFPDRFSARQFPNYSSELNVNALLLGDSALYLCASSEREKGSQYFGPGTRLLVL.

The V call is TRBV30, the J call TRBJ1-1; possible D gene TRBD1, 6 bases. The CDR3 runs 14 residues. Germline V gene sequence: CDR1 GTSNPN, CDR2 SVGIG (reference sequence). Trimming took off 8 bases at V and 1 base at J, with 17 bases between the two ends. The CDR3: CALDPKGQNTEAFF. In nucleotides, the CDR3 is TGTGCCCTGGACCCTAAGGGACAGAACACTGAAGCTTTCTTT.

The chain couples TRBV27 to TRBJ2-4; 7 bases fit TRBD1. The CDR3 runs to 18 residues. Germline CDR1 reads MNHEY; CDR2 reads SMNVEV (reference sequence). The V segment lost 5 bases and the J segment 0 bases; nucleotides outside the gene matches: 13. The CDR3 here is CASSDRVPGLLAKNIQYF. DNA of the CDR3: TGTGCCAGCAGTGACAGGGTGCCAGGGCTCCTAGCCAAAAACATTCAGTACTTC.

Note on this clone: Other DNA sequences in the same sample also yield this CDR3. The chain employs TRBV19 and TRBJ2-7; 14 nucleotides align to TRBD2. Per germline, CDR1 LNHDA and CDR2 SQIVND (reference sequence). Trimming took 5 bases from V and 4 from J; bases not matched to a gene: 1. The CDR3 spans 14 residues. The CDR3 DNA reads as TGTGCCAGTAGTGGACTAGCGGGGGGTTACGAGCAGTACTTC. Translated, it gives CASSGLAGGYEQYF. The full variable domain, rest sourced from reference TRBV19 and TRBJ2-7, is DGGITQSPKYLFRKEGQNVTLSCEQNLNHDAMYWYRQDPGQGLRLIYYSQIVNDFQKGDIAEGYSVSREKKESFPLTVTSAQKNPTAFYLCASSGLAGGYEQYFGPGTRLTVT.

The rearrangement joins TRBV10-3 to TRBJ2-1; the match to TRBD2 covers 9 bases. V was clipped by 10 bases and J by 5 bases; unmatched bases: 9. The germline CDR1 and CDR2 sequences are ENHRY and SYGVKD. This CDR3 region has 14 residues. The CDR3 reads CATCGSGRHNEQFF. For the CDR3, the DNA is TGTGCCACCTGCGGGAGCGGGAGGCACAATGAGCAGTTCTTC.

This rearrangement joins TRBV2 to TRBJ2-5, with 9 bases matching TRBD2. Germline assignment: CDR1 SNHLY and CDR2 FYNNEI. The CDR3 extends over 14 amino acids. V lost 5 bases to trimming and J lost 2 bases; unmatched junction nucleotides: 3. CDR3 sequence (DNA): TGTGCCAGCAGTATACTAGCGGGTCAAGAGACCCAGTACTTC. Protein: CASSILAGQETQYF.